The source of this T cell receptor beta chain is a study of T cells in women clearing cervical HPV infection. Study details: No precancer developed; the control's incident HPV16 infection cleared within 12 months. Study results and limitations: Timing of associations relative to infection is unclear; T-cell subsets were not isolated. Richness plus V gene abundances separated cases from controls with AUC less than 0.9.

Losses at the gene ends were 2 bases for V and 3 bases for J; bases not matched to a gene: 6. Germline loops: CDR1 LNHDA, CDR2 SQIVND (reference sequence). The CDR3 contains 16 residues. This table comes from immunoSEQ multiplex PCR, and its TCRdb copy is limited to in-frame clones, with some not included. The ten top clones account for around 20%, within a sample of around 30,000 clones. A word on this clone: The antigen remains undetermined. The CDR3 end falls 3 residues outside the read, so it is completed with the germline J gene.

All donors had a single incident cervical HPV16 infection, not prevalent. This sequence was found in a woman between 18 and 70 years old with a cervical HPV16 infection that either progressed to CIN3+ or cleared (not recorded which). Sequencing was carried out using blood buffy coat. The genes are TRBV19 and TRBJ2-3; 9 bases line up with TRBD2. CDR3 DNA, as far as it was read: TGTGCCAGTAGTATACCGGCTAGCGGGGAAACAGATACG. This translates into CASSIPASGETDT. The CDR3 reads in full as CASSIPASGETDTQYF.